Sequencing of this TCR beta chain was carried out in a study of blood T cell repertoires in COVID-19. Study-wide background: The United States, Italy and Spain were the sources of the acute and convalescent COVID-19 samples. Sources were T cells, B-cell-depleted T cells, or PBMCs; the material itself was cDNA or gDNA.

In the original processing: Reference gene primer amplification gave estimated nucleated cell counts. TCRdb's copy holds only in-frame clones and misses some; the assay was immunoSEQ multiplex PCR. V and J calls and clone size come straight from that table; D and trimming were deduced from the DNA. The table has about 140,000 clones, around 87% seen once. The length of the CDR3 is 14 residues. Per germline, CDR1 LNHDA and CDR2 SQIVND (reference sequence). Trimming stripped 1 base from V and 0 bases from J, with 7 bases between. The sequenced material came from peripheral blood. J is TRBJ2-7 and V is TRBV19; TRBD1 might be the D (5 bases). This TCR was recovered from a middle-aged woman with acute or convalescent COVID-19. Here the CDR3 reads CASSIAQGSYEQYF. The CDR3, as DNA: TGTGCCAGTAGTATAGCCCAGGGCTCCTACGAGCAGTACTTC. Complete variable domain (other parts from reference TRBV19 and TRBJ2-7): DGGITQSPKYLFRKEGQNVTLSCEQNLNHDAMYWYRQDPGQGLRLIYYSQIVNDFQKGDIAEGYSVSREKKESFPLTVTSAQKNPTAFYLCASSIAQGSYEQYFGPGTRLTVT.